This T cell receptor (beta chain) came from a study of response to subunit inactivated influenza vaccine. Ten or more counts support this clonotype. The antigen is undetermined. TCRdb passed the RT-PCR reads through MiXCR, listing each CDR3 protein once. The sample has about 240,000 distinct CDR3 sequences, 12% seen once. The CDR3 covers 16 residues. V lost 1 base, J lost 4 bases, and 16 bases lay in between. CDR1 MDHEN and CDR2 SYDVKM come from the germline V gene. Study-level results: Few additional T cells are recruited per seasonal influenza vaccination, authors suggested.

The receptor comes from a middle-aged man who received an inactivated influenza vaccine. The V call is TRBV28, the J call TRBJ2-5, with D possibly TRBD1 on 7 matching bases. This sample comprised non-naive T cells sorted from PBMCs, obtained less than 15 days before vaccination. CDR3: CASSLFGGGAGETQYF. For the CDR3, the DNA is TGTGCCAGCAGTTTATTCGGAGGGGGCGCGGGAGAGACCCAGTACTTC.